This is a list of T cell receptor beta chains from one sample in a study of blood T cell repertoires in COVID-19. Sequencing was performed with immunoSEQ multiplex PCR; in TCRdb, only in-frame clones are kept and a portion is missing. Of 75,000 to 95,000 clones in the sample, approximately 90% were seen once. The material sequenced was peripheral blood. These receptors were taken from a man between 45 and 60 years old with active COVID-19. CDR3s include the opening cysteine and the closing phenylalanine or tryptophan. The D gene is left open where the match is weak. Some rows have no size entry. The others give once, few or many, or a class for an expanded clone.

cdr3_aa,cdr3_nt,v_call,d_call,j_call,cdr3_length,clone_size
CASSLDTNNSPLHF,TGTGCCAGCAGTCTGGACACCAATAATTCACCCCTCCACTTT,TRBV6-4,NA,TRBJ1-6,14,NA
CASSDRVDTEAFF,TGTGCCAGCAGTGACAGAGTGGACACTGAAGCTTTCTTT,TRBV11-2,NA,TRBJ1-1,13,NA
CAWSLGSSGANVLTF,TGTGCCTGGAGTTTGGGGAGCTCTGGGGCCAACGTCCTGACTTTC,TRBV30,NA,TRBJ2-6,15,NA
CASSVETGSVGEKLFF,TGTGCCAGCAGCGTAGAGACAGGGTCGGTGGGAGAAAAACTGTTTTTT,TRBV9,TRBD1,TRBJ1-4,16,NA
CASSWKRDRWGYSNQPQHF,TGTGCCAGTAGCTGGAAACGGGACAGGTGGGGCTATAGCAATCAGCCCCAGCATTTT,TRBV19,TRBD1,TRBJ1-5,19,NA
CASSLPARVGETQYF,TGTGCCAGCAGTTTACCCGCCAGGGTAGGCGAGACCCAGTACTTC,TRBV28,NA,TRBJ2-5,15,NA
CASSSAGELFF,TGTGCCAGCAGTTCCGCCGGGGAGCTGTTTTTT,TRBV12-3/TRBV12-4,NA,TRBJ2-2,11,NA
CASSDEVGRNEQFF,TGCGCCAGCAGCGACGAGGTAGGGAGGAATGAGCAGTTCTTC,TRBV10-1,NA,TRBJ2-1,14,NA
CASSAPGQGNTIYF,TGTGCCAGCAGTGCCCCAGGACAGGGAAACACCATATATTTT,TRBV28,NA,TRBJ1-3,14,NA
CASSLEGRVQGGKLFF,TGTGCCAGCAGCTTAGAGGGGCGGGTACAGGGGGGGAAACTGTTTTTT,TRBV7-8,TRBD1,TRBJ1-4,16,NA
CASSQDTASEAYEQYF,TGTGCCAGCAGCCAAGATACGGCTAGCGAAGCCTACGAGCAGTACTTC,TRBV4-2,NA,TRBJ2-7,16,NA
CASSEHLGLADPDTQYF,TGTGCCAGCAGTGAACACCTAGGACTAGCGGACCCAGATACGCAGTATTTT,TRBV25-1,TRBD2,TRBJ2-3,17,NA
CASSQSREDTEAFF,TGTGCCAGCAGTCAATCCAGGGAGGACACTGAAGCTTTCTTT,TRBV28,NA,TRBJ1-1,14,NA
CASSLDQTSTDTQYF,TGCGCCAGCAGCTTGGATCAGACAAGCACAGATACGCAGTATTTT,TRBV5-1,NA,TRBJ2-3,15,NA
CASSSPGGSNQPQHF,TGTGCCAGCAGTTCGCCGGGGGGCTCCAATCAGCCCCAGCATTTT,TRBV28,NA,TRBJ1-5,15,few
CASSQDFGSHNEQFF,TGTGCCAGCAGCCAAGATTTTGGCAGTCACAATGAGCAGTTCTTC,TRBV4-2,NA,TRBJ2-1,15,NA
CASRTGGGGALVETQYF,TGTGCCAGCAGGACTGGTGGCGGGGGGGCCCTCGTCGAGACCCAGTACTTC,TRBV3-1/TRBV3-2,TRBD2,TRBJ2-5,17,NA
CASSLRRTINTGELFF,TGTGCCAGCAGCCTTAGACGGACAATTAACACCGGGGAGCTGTTTTTT,TRBV7-8,NA,TRBJ2-2,16,NA
CASSLASGQGGTIYF,TGCGCCAGCAGCTTGGCCTCTGGGCAGGGTGGCACCATATATTTT,TRBV5-1,NA,TRBJ1-3,15,NA
CSGNSGRGLLF,TGCAGCGGGAATAGCGGGAGGGGGCTGCTCTTC,TRBV29-1,TRBD2,TRBJ2-1,11,NA
CASSPGTGVGNTIYF,TGTGCCAGCAGCCCAGGGACAGGGGTTGGAAACACCATATATTTT,TRBV27,TRBD1,TRBJ1-3,15,NA
CASSHLTSGGTDTQYF,TGCGCCAGCAGCCACCTGACTAGCGGAGGCACAGATACGCAGTATTTT,TRBV4-3,TRBD2,TRBJ2-3,16,NA
CASSSTRYNEQFF,TGTGCCAGTAGTTCGACTAGATACAATGAGCAGTTCTTC,TRBV19,NA,TRBJ2-1,13,NA
CATQGARTGELFF,TGTGCCACACAGGGGGCGCGTACCGGGGAGCTGTTTTTT,TRBV6-5,TRBD1,TRBJ2-2,13,NA
CASSVVIGESPLHF,TGTGCCAGCAGTGTCGTTATCGGGGAATCACCCCTCCACTTT,TRBV6-4,NA,TRBJ1-6,14,NA
CASSGRPPGAGANVLTF,TGTGCCAGCAGTGGGCGTCCCCCCGGAGCTGGGGCCAACGTCCTGACTTTC,TRBV6-1,NA,TRBJ2-6,17,NA
CATFGNTIYF,TGTGCCACCTTTGGAAACACCATATATTTT,TRBV6-6,NA,TRBJ1-3,10,NA
CASSARGRYDTQYF,TGTGCCAGCAGCGCCAGGGGAAGATACGATACGCAGTATTTT,TRBV7-8,NA,TRBJ2-3,14,NA
CASSLVGLAGGPEQFF,TGTGCCAGCAGCTTAGTAGGACTAGCGGGAGGGCCTGAGCAGTTCTTC,TRBV11-2,TRBD2,TRBJ2-1,16,NA
CASSDPTGQPTDTQYF,TGTGCCAGCAGTGATCCCACGGGACAGCCCACAGATACGCAGTATTTT,TRBV6-1,TRBD1,TRBJ2-3,16,once
CASSRGQGNTEAFF,TGTGCCAGCAGCCGAGGACAGGGGAACACTGAAGCTTTCTTT,TRBV5-4,TRBD1,TRBJ1-1,14,NA
CASSFGTGAFTGELFF,TGTGCCAGCAGCTTTGGGACAGGGGCCTTCACCGGGGAGCTGTTTTTT,TRBV7-8,TRBD1,TRBJ2-2,16,NA
CASSQEGAGSPGELFF,TGTGCCAGCAGCCAAGAGGGTGCGGGGTCCCCCGGGGAGCTGTTTTTT,TRBV4-2,NA,TRBJ2-2,16,NA
CASSFGTGINQPQHF,TGTGCCAGCAGTTTTGGGACAGGGATCAATCAGCCCCAGCATTTT,TRBV27,TRBD1,TRBJ1-5,15,NA
CASSLGGLGYGYTF,TGTGCCAGCAGCTTGGGCGGGTTGGGGTATGGCTACACCTTC,TRBV5-6,NA,TRBJ1-2,14,NA
CASSPRGQGTEAFF,TGTGCCAGCAGCCCTCGGGGACAGGGCACTGAAGCTTTCTTT,TRBV7-3,TRBD1,TRBJ1-1,14,NA
CASSSRQGNTGELFF,TGTGCCAGCAGCAGCAGACAGGGTAACACCGGGGAGCTGTTTTTT,TRBV11-3,TRBD1,TRBJ2-2,15,NA